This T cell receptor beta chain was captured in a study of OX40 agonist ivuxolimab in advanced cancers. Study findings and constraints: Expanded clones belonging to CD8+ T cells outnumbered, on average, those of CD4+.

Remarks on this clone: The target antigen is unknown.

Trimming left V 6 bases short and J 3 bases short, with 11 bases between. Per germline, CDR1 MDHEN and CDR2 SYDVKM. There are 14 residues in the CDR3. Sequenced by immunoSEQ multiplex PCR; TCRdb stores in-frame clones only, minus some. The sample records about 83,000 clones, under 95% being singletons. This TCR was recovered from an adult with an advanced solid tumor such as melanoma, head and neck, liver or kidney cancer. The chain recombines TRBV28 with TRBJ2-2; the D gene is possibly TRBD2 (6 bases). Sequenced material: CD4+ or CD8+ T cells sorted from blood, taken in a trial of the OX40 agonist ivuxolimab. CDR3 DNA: TGTGCCAGCAGGCCGGGACTCGACACCGGGGAGCTGTTTTTT. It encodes CASRPGLDTGELFF.